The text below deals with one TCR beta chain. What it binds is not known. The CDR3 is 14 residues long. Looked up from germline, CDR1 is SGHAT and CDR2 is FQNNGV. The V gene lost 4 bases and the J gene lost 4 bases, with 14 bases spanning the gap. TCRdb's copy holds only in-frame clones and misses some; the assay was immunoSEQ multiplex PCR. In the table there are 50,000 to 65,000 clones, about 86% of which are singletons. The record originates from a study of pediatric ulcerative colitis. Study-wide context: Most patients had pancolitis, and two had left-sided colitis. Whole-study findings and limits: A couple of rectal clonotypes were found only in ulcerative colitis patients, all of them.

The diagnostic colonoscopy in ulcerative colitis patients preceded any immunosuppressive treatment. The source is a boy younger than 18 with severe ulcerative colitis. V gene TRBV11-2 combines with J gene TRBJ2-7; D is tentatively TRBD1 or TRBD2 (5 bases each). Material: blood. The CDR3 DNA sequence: TGTGCCAGCAGCTCTAGAGGGAAGGGGTACGAGCAGTACTTC. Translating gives CASSSRGKGYEQYF.